Listed here are 5 T cell receptor beta chains from one sample, sequenced in a study of a mutant IDH1 vaccine in newly diagnosed glioma. Specified time point: baseline, week 1 (first vaccination visit). Documented treatment: pre-vaccination baseline after standard-of-care therapy. The protocol was immunoSEQ multiplex PCR, while the TCRdb copy is restricted to in-frame clones and leaves out a portion. The sample holds over 75,000 clones, around three quarters seen once. Sequenced material: PBMCs, taken from a glioma patient treated with radiotherapy, temozolomide or both. These receptors were taken from a man between 40 and 49 years old with glioma.

This clone was seen more than once but under ten times. The V gene is TRBV7-2, the J gene TRBJ1-1; no definite D call. Germline V gives CDR1 SGHTA, CDR2 FQGNSA. CDR3 length: 15 amino acids. The V and J ends lost 5 bases and 0 bases respectively, with 13 bases between them. The CDR3 sequence is CASSPQTTVNTEAFF. The CDR3 nucleotides read TGTGCCAGCAGCCCCCAGACGACGGTGAACACTGAAGCTTTCTTT.

This chain joins TRBV21-1 and TRBJ2-7; TRBD2 is the table's D call, not checked against the DNA. TRBV21-1 constitutes a pseudogene. The CDR3 length is 16 residues. For the CDR3, the DNA is TGTGCCAGCAGCAAAGCGGGGAGCGGGAGCTCCTACGAGCAGTACTTC. The encoded protein is CASSKAGSGSSYEQYF.

This chain connects TRBV2 to TRBJ2-7, with D possibly TRBD1 on 5 matching bases. Trimming took 7 bases from V and 0 from J, leaving 13 bases between them. This CDR3 spans 14 amino acids. Germline CDR1 SNHLY, CDR2 FYNNEI. CDR3 nucleotide sequence: TGTGCCAGCAACAGGTTTTTTGGCTCCTACGAGCAGTACTTC. It yields the protein CASNRFFGSYEQYF. Looking up the rest from reference TRBV2 and TRBJ2-7 gives the full variable domain: EPEVTQTPSHQVTQMGQEVILRCVPISNHLYFYWYRQILGQKVEFLVSFYNNEISEKSEIFDDQFSVERPDGSNFTLKIRSTKLEDSAMYFCASNRFFGSYEQYFGPGTRLTVT.

V and J are TRBV7-2 and TRBJ2-2; perhaps TRBD2 as D (7 bases). Germline V lookup: CDR1 SGHTA, CDR2 FQGNSA. The CDR3 extends over 14 amino acids. The V end was cut by 7 bases, the J end by 7 bases, with 16 bases between. CDR3 amino acids: CASIRSGGNGELFF. Here the CDR3 DNA reads TGTGCCAGCATCCGGTCGGGGGGCAACGGGGAGCTGTTTTTT.

The chain combines TRBV4-1 with TRBJ2-5; 9 bases are a match to TRBD2. Germline trimming cut 2 bases from V and 11 bases from J; bases unmatched to any gene: 9. Germline loops: CDR1 MGHRA, CDR2 YSYEKL. The CDR3 covers 14 residues. The DNA for the CDR3 is TGCGCCAGCAGCCAACTAGCGGGGTCCGGAGAGCAGTACTTC. Its protein is CASSQLAGSGEQYF.